The T cell receptor beta chain described here comes from a study of cytomegalovirus exposure and HLA in healthy donors. The PCR was carried out with 60 Vbeta primers and 13 Jbeta primers. The table came from immunoSEQ multiplex PCR; TCRdb's copy has only in-frame clones and leaves some out. The sample yields fewer than 200,000 clones, around 80% seen once. Donors showed nominal health when sampled, although they likely had unrecorded immune exposures. About this clone: Its antigen is still unknown.

Findings and limits, study-wide: Several of the most significant clusters were apparently associated with common viral pathogens in a later analysis. While the bulk of TCR sequences proved rare, some public TCRs turned up in many donors.

Sample: PBMCs. This TCR came from a human donor in good health.

The CDR3 DNA is TGTGCCAGCAGCTTAGGAGTCCCGGGACTAGCGGGGGAGTACACAGATACGCAGTATTTT. Residues: CASSLGVPGLAGEYTDTQYF. This sequence joins TRBV13 and TRBJ2-3; 14 nucleotides match TRBD2. Looked up from germline, CDR1 is PRHDT and CDR2 is FYEKMQ (reference sequence). The CDR3 is 20 residues long. The ends lost 0 bases at V and 2 bases at J; junction bases unmatched: 10.